The following is a T cell receptor (beta chain) sequence with its context. The CDR3 is made up of 14 amino acids. The germline V gene has CDR1 MDHEN and CDR2 SYDVKM. The V end was cut by 5 bases, the J end by 5 bases, with 13 bases between. Treatment here: oral pan-JAK inhibitor, 5-10 mg twice daily. Collection of lesional scalp punch biopsies and peripheral blood was performed in alopecia areata patients. The data belong to a study of CD8+ T cells in alopecia areata. The authors extracted RNA and reverse transcribed it into cDNA as the sequencing template. Clones were sequenced by immunoSEQ multiplex PCR, and TCRdb holds only the in-frame ones, with some missing. The sample carries around 19,000 clones, just under 60% recorded once.

The sequence derives from a human donor with alopecia areata. The source was skin, collected at week 4, from a patient treated with tofacitinib. The V call is TRBV28, the J call TRBJ1-5; D perhaps matches TRBD1 (5 bases). The CDR3 spells CASSSREFDQPQHF. The CDR3 DNA follows: TGTGCCAGCAGTAGCAGGGAGTTCGATCAGCCCCAGCATTTT.